In its sample, the clone carrying this TCR beta chain was seen a few times. What it binds is unknown. The entry originates in a study of post-analysis software for immune sequencing data. Broader study findings: Controls significantly exceeded multiple sclerosis patients in normalized Chao1 diversity. In patients, about 5 TRBV segments were more frequent than in controls, with TRBV5-6, TRBV5-1 and TRBV20-1 among them.

The CDR3 runs to 13 residues. V gave up 5 bases and J gave up 5 bases, with 12 bases separating them. Looked up from germline, CDR1 is SGHVS and CDR2 is FNYEAQ. Each TCR beta cDNA library carried unique molecular identifiers. Out of 1 to 10 million T cells, about 520,000 cDNA molecules were generated. In TCRdb, the PCR reads were re-called with MiXCR into one record per CDR3 protein. The sample records roughly 430,000 distinct CDR3 sequences, 30% to 45% being singletons. This chain connects TRBV7-6 to TRBJ2-5; no clear D gene. The sample taken for sequencing was blood. The origin of this receptor is a girl aged 2-10 years with multiple sclerosis. The CDR3: CASSQRYRETQYF. The CDR3 DNA follows: TGTGCCAGCAGCCAGCGATATAGGGAGACCCAGTACTTC.